This passage covers 25 T cell receptor beta chains from one sample sequenced in a study of identical twins. TCRdb independently ran MiXCR on the 5' RACE reads; one entry per CDR3 protein. This sample has about 300,000 distinct CDR3 sequences; around 12% occur once, and the top ten carry 7.2%. This sample was shared with a second study, whose subject was yellow fever vaccine responses in identical twins.

Sequences were obtained from CD8+ T cells sorted from blood. The origin of the receptors is a woman aged 18-29 years in good health.

The V gene is TRBV28, the J gene TRBJ2-1; 10 nucleotides match TRBD2. With 5 bases clipped from V and 1 base from J, the junction kept 5 bases outside the gene matches. The CDR3 extends over 16 amino acids. CDR1 and CDR2 (germline): MDHEN, SYDVKM. Here the CDR3 reads CASSIGLAVSYNEQFF. The CDR3 DNA follows: TGTGCCAGCAGTATAGGACTAGCGGTGTCCTACAATGAGCAGTTCTTC.

There are a few counts of this clonotype. The J gene is TRBJ2-1, the V gene TRBV29-1, with 7 bases lining up with TRBD1. The CDR3 sequence is 18 residues long. Germline V CDR1 and CDR2: SQVTM, ANQGSEA. The V gene end was trimmed by 1 base and the J gene end by 0 bases; junction bases not matched to a gene: 12. CDR3 in amino acids: CSVEGPVLRGPSYNEQFF. DNA of the CDR3: TGCAGCGTTGAAGGGCCGGTTCTTAGGGGGCCCTCCTACAATGAGCAGTTCTTC.

This clonotype was seen more than once but under ten times. V and J are TRBV28 and TRBJ1-1; 8 positions agree with TRBD1. Germline-derived CDR1 and CDR2 are MDHEN and SYDVKM. The CDR3 totals 15 residues. V lost 3 bases and J lost 4; bases outside the gene matches: 7. The CDR3 DNA reads TGTGCCAGCAGTTTTCTACCGGGACAGGCCACTGAAGCTTTCTTT. This encodes CASSFLPGQATEAFF.

This clonotype was picked up many times. The chain recombines TRBV20-1 with TRBJ2-7; the match to TRBD2 covers 7 bases. Germline loops: CDR1 DFQATT, CDR2 SNEGSKA (reference sequence). CDR3 size: 15 residues. V lost 0 bases, J lost 0 bases, and 5 bases stayed unmatched. The CDR3 DNA follows: TGCAGTGCTAGAGATCGACTAGCTGTCTCCTACGAGCAGTACGTC. Its translation: CSARDRLAVSYEQYV.

This clonotype has only a few counts. The chain uses TRBV6-4 and TRBJ2-3; D remains ambiguous. Germline V gives CDR1 MRHNA, CDR2 SNTAGT. The CDR3 spans 13 residues. Trimming shortened V by 2 bases and J by 2 bases, and 5 bases separated the two germline ends. The CDR3 loop is CASSDDLTDTQYF. DNA for the CDR3: TGTGCCAGCAGTGACGACCTCACAGATACGCAGTATTTT.

This clonotype was seen a few times. The J gene is TRBJ2-7, the V gene TRBV29-1; 12 bases fit TRBD2. Germline-derived CDR1 and CDR2 are SQVTM and ANQGSEA. The length of the CDR3 is 15 residues. Trimming took 3 bases from V and 3 from J; bases not matched to a gene: 6. CDR3 sequence reads: CSVERLAGENYEQYF. The CDR3 region has the DNA TGCAGCGTTGAGAGACTAGCGGGAGAGAACTACGAGCAGTACTTC.

This clonotype was seen only a few times. The chain couples TRBV15 to TRBJ2-3; the D gene is possibly TRBD2 (6 bases). Germline V CDR1 and CDR2: LNHNV, YYDKDF (reference sequence). The CDR3 loop spans 17 amino acids. V gave up 6 bases and J gave up 2 bases, with 21 bases separating them. CDR3 in DNA: TGTGCCACCAGTCCTCATCCGATTAGCGGACCCACAGATACGCAGTATTTT. Encoded protein: CATSPHPISGPTDTQYF.

The sample holds a few counts of this clonotype. This rearrangement joins TRBV7-9 to TRBJ2-1, with 10 bases lining up with TRBD2. V lost 3 bases, J lost 10 bases, and 12 bases stayed unmatched. The V gene's germline CDR1 is SEHNR and CDR2 FQNEAQ (reference sequence). The CDR3 runs to 16 residues. DNA for the CDR3: TGTGCCAGCAGCTTCCCTAGGTTGGCTAGCGGGGGCGAGCAGTTCTTC. It specifies CASSFPRLASGGEQFF.

V is TRBV12-5 and J is TRBJ2-1, with D maybe TRBD2 (7 bases). The CDR3 consists of 16 residues. V was clipped by 4 bases and J by 6 bases, with 19 bases between them. Per the germline V gene, CDR1 is LGHNT and CDR2 is FRNRAP. CDR3 coding DNA: TGTGCTAGTGGTTCCACTTACGGGGGGCGGCTCAATGAGCAGTTCTTC. Translation: CASGSTYGGRLNEQFF.

This clonotype was detected only a few times. V is TRBV7-9 and J is TRBJ2-5; D remains unclear. CDR3 size: 13 residues. Trimming took off 1 base at V and 5 bases at J, with 8 bases between the two ends. Germline V gene sequence: CDR1 SEHNR, CDR2 FQNEAQ (reference sequence). CDR3 loop: CASSLVGRETQYF. The DNA for the CDR3 is TGTGCCAGCAGCTTAGTGGGTAGGGAGACCCAGTACTTC. The whole variable domain, filled in from reference TRBV7-9 and TRBJ2-5, reads DTGVSQNPRHKITKRGQNVTFRCDPISEHNRLYWYRQTLGQGPEFLTYFQNEAQLEKSRLLSDRFSAERPKGSFSTLEIQRTEQGDSAMYLCASSLVGRETQYFGPGTRLLVL.

Written as DNA, the CDR3 is TGTGCCAGCAGACCGATCGACAGGGAAACCGGGGAGCTGTTTTTT. This gives the protein CASRPIDRETGELFF. The V gene is TRBV6-2 or TRBV6-3, the J gene TRBJ2-2; TRBD1 matches at 7 bases. Germline values: CDR1 MNHEY, CDR2 SVGEGT. CDR3 size: 15 residues. With 6 bases clipped from V and 5 bases from J, the junction kept 9 bases outside the gene matches.

This clonotype was detected many times. The chain is built from TRBV5-1 and TRBJ1-5; D is unresolved. The V and J ends lost 0 bases and 0 bases respectively, with 7 bases between them. The germline gives CDR1 SGHRS, CDR2 YFSETQ. The CDR3 is 15 residues long. For the CDR3, the DNA is TGCGCCAGCAGCTTGGGGACGGATAGCAATCAGCCCCAGCATTTT. This sequence encodes CASSLGTDSNQPQHF.

This chain links TRBV3-1 with TRBJ2-3; D not certain. This CDR3 spans 14 amino acids. The ends were cut back, 0 bases at V and 7 bases at J, with 11 bases in the middle. Per germline, CDR1 LGHDT and CDR2 YNNKEL (reference sequence). The CDR3 here is CASSQEGSRNTQYF. The CDR3 DNA reads TGTGCCAGCAGCCAAGAGGGCTCGCGGAATACGCAGTATTTT.

This clonotype has ten or more counts. The J gene is TRBJ2-3, the V gene TRBV12-3 or TRBV12-4; D remains ambiguous. The ends were cut back, 2 bases at V and 5 bases at J, with 2 bases in the middle. This CDR3 contains 11 residues. CDR3 DNA: TGTGCCAGCAGTTTAAGAGATACGCAGTATTTT. Translation gives CASSLRDTQYF.

V is TRBV20-1 and J is TRBJ2-4, with TRBD2 matching 7 bases. There are 13 residues in the CDR3. The germline gives CDR1 DFQATT, CDR2 SNEGSKA (reference sequence). The J segment lost 9 bases and the V segment lost 3 bases, leaving 8 bases of the junction unmatched. In nucleotides, the CDR3 is TGCAGTGCTAGTTCCGGGGGGATGGGCATTCAGTACTTC. It translates to CSASSGGMGIQYF.

V usage is TRBV7-8 and J usage is TRBJ2-7; 9 nucleotides match TRBD1. CDR3 length: 14 amino acids. Germline V CDR1 and CDR2: SGHVS, FQNEAQ. V was pared by 5 bases and J by 2 bases, with 4 bases of the junction left unmatched. In DNA, the CDR3 is TGTGCCAGCAGCCCGGGACAGGGCCCCTACGAGCAGTACGTC. It specifies CASSPGQGPYEQYV.

The gene calls are TRBV29-1 and TRBJ1-2; TRBD1 is a possible D gene (5 bases). This CDR3 is built from 14 residues. V dropped 7 bases and J dropped 2 bases, with 17 bases sitting between them. CDR1 is SQVTM and CDR2 is ANQGSEA in the germline V gene. Here the CDR3 reads CSADLIGANYGYTF. The CDR3 nucleotides are TGCAGCGCCGACCTTATCGGGGCGAACTATGGCTACACCTTC. The full variable domain, its missing parts supplied by reference TRBV29-1 and TRBJ1-2, is SAVISQKPSRDICQRGTSLTIQCQVDSQVTMMFWYRQQPGQSLTLIATANQGSEATYESGFVIDKFPISRPNLTFSTLTVSNMSPEDSSIYLCSADLIGANYGYTFGSGTRLTVV.

The chain combines TRBV5-1 with TRBJ2-2; TRBD2 might be the D (6 bases). Germline V lookup: CDR1 SGHRS, CDR2 YFSETQ. Trimming took off 0 bases at V and 3 bases at J, with 9 bases between the two ends. CDR3 length: 15 amino acids. CDR3 protein: CASSLDGGDTGELFF. The CDR3 DNA follows: TGCGCCAGCAGCTTGGATGGCGGGGACACCGGGGAGCTGTTTTTT.

This clonotype has more than one count but fewer than ten. This chain uses TRBV3-1 with TRBJ2-3; D gene ambiguous. The V gene lost 1 base and the J gene lost 0 bases, with 8 bases spanning the gap. The CDR3 length is 15 residues. CDR1 LGHDT and CDR2 YNNKEL come from the germline V gene (reference sequence). Here the CDR3 reads CASSQGLPSTDTQYF. The CDR3 DNA sequence: TGTGCCAGCAGCCAAGGACTGCCTAGCACAGATACGCAGTATTTT.

The chain uses TRBV6-1 and TRBJ1-2; no reliable D call. Trimming took off 2 bases at V and 2 bases at J, with 9 bases between the two ends. The CDR3 sequence is 14 residues long. Germline-derived CDR1 and CDR2 are MNHNS and SASEGT. CDR3 nucleotides: TGTGCCAGCAGTGAAATACCAGACAACTATGGCTACACCTTC. Translated, it gives CASSEIPDNYGYTF.

The chain employs TRBV9 and TRBJ2-1; D perhaps matches TRBD2 (6 bases). Per germline, CDR1 SGDLS and CDR2 YYNGEE. V lost 0 bases and J 0 bases, leaving 10 bases between the germline ends. The CDR3 is 16 amino acids. CDR3 DNA sequence: TGTGCCAGCAGCGTAGAAATTAGCGGCTCCTACAATGAGCAGTTCTTC. Translation gives CASSVEISGSYNEQFF.

This chain uses TRBV19 with TRBJ1-4; D call uncertain. Trimming cost V 8 bases and J 4 bases, with 8 bases left between them. The CDR3 runs to 12 residues. The germline CDR1 and CDR2 sequences are LNHDA and SQIVND (reference sequence). The CDR3, as DNA: TGTGCCAGTCCGGAATATAATGAAAAACTGTTTTTT. This sequence encodes CASPEYNEKLFF.

The rearrangement uses TRBV6-4 and TRBJ1-2; 7 bases are a match to TRBD1. J gave up 4 bases and V 3 bases, and 8 bases lay outside the gene matches. The CDR3 is 15 residues long. The germline CDR1 and CDR2 sequences are MRHNA and SNTAGT. CDR3 loop: CASSERIWDSYGYTF. CDR3 nucleotides: TGTGCCAGCAGTGAGAGGATTTGGGACAGCTATGGCTACACCTTC.

The chain joins TRBV2 to TRBJ2-7, with D possibly being TRBD1 (5 bases). Trimming cost V 8 bases and J 4 bases, with 15 bases left between them. Looked up from germline, CDR1 is SNHLY and CDR2 is FYNNEI. The CDR3 runs to 13 residues. The CDR3 here is CASGRQKEYEQYV. CDR3 nucleotides: TGTGCCAGCGGAAGACAGAAAGAGTACGAGCAGTACGTC.

This clonotype has more than one count but fewer than ten. V is TRBV6-1 and J is TRBJ2-3; 8 nucleotides match TRBD2. Trimming at V came to 6 bases and at J to 3 bases, leaving 11 bases not matched to a gene. The CDR3 totals 16 residues. Germline V gene lookup returns CDR1 MNHNS and CDR2 SASEGT. CDR3 amino acids: CASSPSGRGRTDTQYF. CDR3 DNA: TGTGCCAGCAGCCCGAGCGGGAGAGGGCGTACAGATACGCAGTATTTT.